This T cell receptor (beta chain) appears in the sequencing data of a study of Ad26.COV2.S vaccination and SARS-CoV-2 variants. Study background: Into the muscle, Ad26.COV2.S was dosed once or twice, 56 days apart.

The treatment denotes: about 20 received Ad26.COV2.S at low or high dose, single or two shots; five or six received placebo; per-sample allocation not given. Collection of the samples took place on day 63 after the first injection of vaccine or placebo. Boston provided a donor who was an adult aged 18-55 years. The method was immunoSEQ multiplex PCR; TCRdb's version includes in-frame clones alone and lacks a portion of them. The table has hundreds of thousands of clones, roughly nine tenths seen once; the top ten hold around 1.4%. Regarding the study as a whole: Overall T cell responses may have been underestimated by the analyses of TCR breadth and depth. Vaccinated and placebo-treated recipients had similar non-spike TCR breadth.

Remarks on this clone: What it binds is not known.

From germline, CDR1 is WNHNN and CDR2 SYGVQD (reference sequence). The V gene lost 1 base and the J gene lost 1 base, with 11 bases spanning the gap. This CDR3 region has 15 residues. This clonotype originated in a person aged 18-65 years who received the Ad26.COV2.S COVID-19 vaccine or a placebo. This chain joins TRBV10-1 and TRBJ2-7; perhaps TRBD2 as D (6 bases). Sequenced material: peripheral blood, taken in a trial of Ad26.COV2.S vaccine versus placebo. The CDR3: CASSEYAGWSYEQYF. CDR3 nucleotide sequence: TGCGCCAGCAGTGAGTACGCGGGATGGTCCTACGAGCAGTACTTC.